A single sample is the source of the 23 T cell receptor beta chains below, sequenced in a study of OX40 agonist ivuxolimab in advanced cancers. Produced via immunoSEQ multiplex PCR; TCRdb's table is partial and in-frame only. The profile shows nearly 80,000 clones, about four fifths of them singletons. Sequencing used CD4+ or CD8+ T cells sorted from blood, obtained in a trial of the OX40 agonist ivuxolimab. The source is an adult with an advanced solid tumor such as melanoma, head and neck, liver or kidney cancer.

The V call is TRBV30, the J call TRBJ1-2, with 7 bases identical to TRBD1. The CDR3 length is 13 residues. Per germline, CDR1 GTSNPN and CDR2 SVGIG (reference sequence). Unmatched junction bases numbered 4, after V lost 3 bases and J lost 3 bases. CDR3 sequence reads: CAWSARGDYGYTF. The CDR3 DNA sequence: TGTGCCTGGAGCGCCAGGGGGGACTATGGCTACACCTTC.

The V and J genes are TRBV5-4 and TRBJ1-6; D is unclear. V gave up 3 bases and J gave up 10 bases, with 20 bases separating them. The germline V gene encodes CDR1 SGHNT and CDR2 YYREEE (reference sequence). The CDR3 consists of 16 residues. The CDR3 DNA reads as TGTGCCAGCAGCTCCACAAAATTCAACCCCGACTCACCCCTCCACTTT. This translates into CASSSTKFNPDSPLHF.

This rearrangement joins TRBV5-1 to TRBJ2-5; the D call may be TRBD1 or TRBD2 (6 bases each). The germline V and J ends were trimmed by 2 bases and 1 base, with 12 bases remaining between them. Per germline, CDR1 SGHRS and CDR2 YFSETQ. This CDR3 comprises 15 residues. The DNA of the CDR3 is TGCGCCAGCAGCTTTCAAGGGGGGACCCAAGAGACCCAGTACTTC. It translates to CASSFQGGTQETQYF.

Here the CDR3 DNA reads TGTGCCAGCAGCTTAGAGCGCTATCAAGTTAAAGATACGCAGTATTTT. It yields the protein CASSLERYQVKDTQYF. The chain is built from TRBV11-1 and TRBJ2-3; D not resolved. Germline V gene sequence: CDR1 SGHAT, CDR2 FQDESV (reference sequence). The V and J ends lost 1 base and 5 bases respectively, with 16 bases between them. The CDR3 covers 16 residues.

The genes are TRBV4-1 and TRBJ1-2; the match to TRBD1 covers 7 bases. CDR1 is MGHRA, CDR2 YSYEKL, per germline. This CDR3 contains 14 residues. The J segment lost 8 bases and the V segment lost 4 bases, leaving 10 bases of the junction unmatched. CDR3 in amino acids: CASSPLGRGRGYTF. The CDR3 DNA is TGCGCCAGCAGCCCCCTAGGGAGGGGGCGCGGCTACACCTTC.

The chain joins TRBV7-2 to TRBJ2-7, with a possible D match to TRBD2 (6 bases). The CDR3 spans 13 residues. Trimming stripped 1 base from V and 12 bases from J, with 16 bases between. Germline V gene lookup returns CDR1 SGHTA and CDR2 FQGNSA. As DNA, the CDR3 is TGTGCCAGCAGCTTAGACTGGACTACAAGGCCGTACTTC. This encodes CASSLDWTTRPYF.

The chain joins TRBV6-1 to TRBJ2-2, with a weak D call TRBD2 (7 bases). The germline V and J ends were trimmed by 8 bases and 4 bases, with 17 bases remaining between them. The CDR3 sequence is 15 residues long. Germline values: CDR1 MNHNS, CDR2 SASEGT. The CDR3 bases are TGTGCCAGCCAAAAGGGGGGGGTTGGCACCGGGGAGCTGTTTTTT. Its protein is CASQKGGVGTGELFF.

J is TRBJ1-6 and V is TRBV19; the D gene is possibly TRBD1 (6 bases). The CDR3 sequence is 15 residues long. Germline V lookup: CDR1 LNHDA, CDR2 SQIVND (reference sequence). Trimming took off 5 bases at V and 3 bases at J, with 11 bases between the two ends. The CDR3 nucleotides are TGTGCCAGTAGTCCACAGGACAGCTATAATTCACCCCTCCACTTT. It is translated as CASSPQDSYNSPLHF.

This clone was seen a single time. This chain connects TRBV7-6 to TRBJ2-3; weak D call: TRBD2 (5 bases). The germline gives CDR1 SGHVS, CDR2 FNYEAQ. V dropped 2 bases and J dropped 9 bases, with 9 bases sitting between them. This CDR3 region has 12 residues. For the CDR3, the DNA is TGTGCCAGCAGCTTACTCTCGGGGACGCAGTATTTT. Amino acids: CASSLLSGTQYF.

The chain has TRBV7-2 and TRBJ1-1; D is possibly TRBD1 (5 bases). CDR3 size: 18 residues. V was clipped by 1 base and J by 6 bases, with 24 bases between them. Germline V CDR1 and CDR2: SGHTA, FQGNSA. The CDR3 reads CASSLEWGVLGKFAEAFF. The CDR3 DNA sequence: TGTGCCAGCAGCTTAGAGTGGGGGGTTCTCGGCAAGTTCGCTGAAGCTTTCTTT.

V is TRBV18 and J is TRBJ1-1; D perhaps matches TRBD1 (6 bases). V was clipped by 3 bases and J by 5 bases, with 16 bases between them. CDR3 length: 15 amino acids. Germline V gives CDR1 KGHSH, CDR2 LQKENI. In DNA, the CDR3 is TGTGCCAGCTCACCCGTACAGGGTAGGAGGACTGAAGCTTTCTTT. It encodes CASSPVQGRRTEAFF.

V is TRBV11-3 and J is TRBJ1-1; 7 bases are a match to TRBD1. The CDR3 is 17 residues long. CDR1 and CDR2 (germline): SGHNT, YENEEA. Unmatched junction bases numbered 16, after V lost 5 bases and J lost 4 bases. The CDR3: CASSPSSGMAGGTEAFF. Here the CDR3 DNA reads TGTGCCAGCAGCCCAAGTAGCGGTATGGCAGGGGGCACTGAAGCTTTCTTT.

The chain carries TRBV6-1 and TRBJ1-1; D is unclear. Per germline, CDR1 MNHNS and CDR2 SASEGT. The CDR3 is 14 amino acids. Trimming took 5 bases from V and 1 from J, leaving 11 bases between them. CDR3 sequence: CASSSRNRNTEAFF. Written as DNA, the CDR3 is TGTGCCAGCAGTTCACGAAACCGGAACACTGAAGCTTTCTTT.

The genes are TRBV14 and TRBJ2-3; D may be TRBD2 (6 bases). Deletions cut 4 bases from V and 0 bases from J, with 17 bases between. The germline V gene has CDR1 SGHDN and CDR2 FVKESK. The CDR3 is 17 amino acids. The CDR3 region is CASSLLGSPSSTDTQYF. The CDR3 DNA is TGTGCCAGCAGCCTACTCGGGAGCCCCTCTAGCACAGATACGCAGTATTTT.

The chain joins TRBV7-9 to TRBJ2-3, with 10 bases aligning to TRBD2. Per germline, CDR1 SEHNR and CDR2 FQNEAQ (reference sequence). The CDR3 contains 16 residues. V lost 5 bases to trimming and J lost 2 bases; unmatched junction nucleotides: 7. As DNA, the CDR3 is TGTGCCAGCAGCGACCCGGGACTAGCGTTCACAGATACGCAGTATTTT. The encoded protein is CASSDPGLAFTDTQYF.

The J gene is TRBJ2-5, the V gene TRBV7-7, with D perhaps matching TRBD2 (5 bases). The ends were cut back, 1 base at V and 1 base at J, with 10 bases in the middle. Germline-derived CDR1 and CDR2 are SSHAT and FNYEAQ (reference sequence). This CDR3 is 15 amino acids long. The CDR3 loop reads CASSLDRGSQETQYF. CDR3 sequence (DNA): TGTGCCAGCAGCTTAGATAGAGGGTCCCAAGAGACCCAGTACTTC.

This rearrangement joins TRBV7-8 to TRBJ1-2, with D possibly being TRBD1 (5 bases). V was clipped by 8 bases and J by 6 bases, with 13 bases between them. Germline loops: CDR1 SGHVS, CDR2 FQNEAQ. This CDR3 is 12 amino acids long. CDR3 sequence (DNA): TGTGCCAGCCATGCGGGGGACGATGGCTACACCTTC. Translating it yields CASHAGDDGYTF.

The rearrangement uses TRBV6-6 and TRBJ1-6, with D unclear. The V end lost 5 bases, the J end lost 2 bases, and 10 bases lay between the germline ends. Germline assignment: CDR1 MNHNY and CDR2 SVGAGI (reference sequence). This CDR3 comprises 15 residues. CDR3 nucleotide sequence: TGTGCCAGCAGTGTCTGGGTACCCTATAATTCACCCCTCCACTTT. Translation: CASSVWVPYNSPLHF.

DNA of the CDR3: TGTGCCACCGATACAGGGAGAGCTAATGAAAAACTGTTTTTT. It specifies CATDTGRANEKLFF. The J gene is TRBJ1-4, the V gene TRBV28; D may be TRBD1 (6 bases). The CDR3 loop spans 14 amino acids. Germline-derived CDR1 and CDR2 are MDHEN and SYDVKM. The V gene lost 10 bases and the J gene lost 3 bases, with 15 bases spanning the gap.

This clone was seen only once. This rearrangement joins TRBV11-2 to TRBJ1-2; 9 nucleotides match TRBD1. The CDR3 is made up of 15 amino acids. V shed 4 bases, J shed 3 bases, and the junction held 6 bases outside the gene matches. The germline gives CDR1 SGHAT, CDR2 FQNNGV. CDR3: CASSYGQGIYYGYTF. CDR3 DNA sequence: TGTGCCAGCAGCTACGGACAGGGGATCTACTATGGCTACACCTTC. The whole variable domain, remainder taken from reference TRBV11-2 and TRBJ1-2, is EAGVAQSPRYKIIEKRQSVAFWCNPISGHATLYWYQQILGQGPKLLIQFQNNGVVDDSQLPKDRFSAERLKGVDSTLKIQPAKLEDSAVYLCASSYGQGIYYGYTFGSGTRLTVV.

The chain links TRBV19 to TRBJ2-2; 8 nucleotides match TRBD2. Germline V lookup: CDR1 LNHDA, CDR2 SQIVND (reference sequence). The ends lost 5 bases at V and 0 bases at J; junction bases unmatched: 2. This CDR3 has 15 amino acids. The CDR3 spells CASSVGLANTGELFF. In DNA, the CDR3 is TGTGCCAGTAGTGTGGGACTAGCGAACACCGGGGAGCTGTTTTTT.

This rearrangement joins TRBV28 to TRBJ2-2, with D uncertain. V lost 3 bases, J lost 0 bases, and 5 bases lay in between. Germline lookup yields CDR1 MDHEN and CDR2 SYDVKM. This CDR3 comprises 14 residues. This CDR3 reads CASSFLANTGELFF. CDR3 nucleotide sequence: TGTGCCAGCAGTTTCCTGGCGAACACCGGGGAGCTGTTTTTT.

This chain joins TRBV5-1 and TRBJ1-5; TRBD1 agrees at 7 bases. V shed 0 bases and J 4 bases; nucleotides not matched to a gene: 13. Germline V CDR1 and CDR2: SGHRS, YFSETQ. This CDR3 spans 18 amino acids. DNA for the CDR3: TGCGCCAGCAGCTTGGCTCAATACAGGGGCACGGGGAATCAGCCCCAGCATTTT. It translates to CASSLAQYRGTGNQPQHF. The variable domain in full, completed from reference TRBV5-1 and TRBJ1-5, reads KAGVTQTPRYLIKTRGQQVTLSCSPISGHRSVSWYQQTPGQGLQFLFEYFSETQRNKGNFPGRFSGRQFSNSRSEMNVSTLELGDSALYLCASSLAQYRGTGNQPQHFGDGTRLSIL.